This T cell receptor (beta chain) derives from a study of shared clonotypes between healthy human individuals. Study results and limitations: A limitation of the genetic and exposure-history diversity represented arose from few donors.

About this clone itself: Its antigen is undetermined. A read error may produce the germline difference seen at one junction end.

The CDR3 spans 9 residues. The germline CDR1 and CDR2 sequences are MNHEY and SMNVEV (reference sequence). Assay used: immunoSEQ multiplex PCR; TCRdb lists only in-frame clones, some missing. The profile shows about 2.5 million clones, approximately 90% of them singletons. The TCR originated in a man younger than 35 in good health. Some clones in this sample may be carry-over from other donors' samples. The chain couples TRBV27 to TRBJ1-2; D is uncertain. Material: naive CD4+ T cells from PBMCs. Subset specified: CD45RA+ positively selected. The CDR3 spells CATNGDPLF. The CDR3 nucleotides are TGTGCCACCAATGGGGATCCACTCTTC.